This entry is about one TCR beta chain. Its specificity is unknown. In TCRdb, the 5' RACE reads were re-called with MiXCR into one record per CDR3 protein. The table lists a few hundred thousand distinct CDR3 sequences, 8.5% to 10% of them singletons, with roughly 8.7% in the top ten. The CDR3 totals 15 residues. V was pared by 3 bases and J by 2 bases, with 4 bases of the junction left unmatched. Germline V gene lookup returns CDR1 SGDLS and CDR2 YYNGEE. This sample is part of a study of identical twins. Findings of the study overall: Those out-of-frame alpha sequences shared by twins showed an excess of low generation probability.

The clonotype comes from a woman in her forties or fifties in good health. Material: naive T cells sorted from blood. This chain joins TRBV9 and TRBJ2-7, with 11 bases fitting TRBD1. The CDR3 is CASSAGTGGPYEQYF. CDR3 nucleotide sequence: TGTGCCAGCAGCGCCGGGACAGGGGGACCCTACGAGCAGTACTTC.